The sequence of this T cell receptor (beta chain) was determined in a study of Graves' ophthalmopathy and Graves' hyperthyroidism. Trimming at V came to 2 bases and at J to 3 bases, leaving 8 bases not matched to a gene. Per the germline V gene, CDR1 is SGHDT and CDR2 is YYEEEE. The CDR3 contains 15 residues. For repertoire sequencing, the TCR beta CDR3 regions were amplified from RNA transcripts. An opening RT-PCR round employed HTBI primers and preceded a second-round multiplex PCR. Each CDR3 protein gets one entry after TCRdb re-called the multiplex PCR reads with MiXCR. The sample shows fewer than 70,000 distinct CDR3 sequences, approximately 52% of them seen only once. This clonotype was found many times.

This rearrangement joins TRBV5-6 to TRBJ2-7, with 7 bases identical to TRBD1. The clonotype originates from an adult woman with Graves' ophthalmopathy. The sample consisted of peripheral blood. This CDR3 reads CASSLRRQGRYEQYF. The CDR3, as DNA: TGTGCCAGCAGCTTAAGGCGACAGGGCCGCTACGAGCAGTACTTC. Using reference TRBV5-6 and TRBJ2-7 for the parts outside the CDR3, the full variable domain is DAGVTQSPTHLIKTRGQQVTLRCSPKSGHDTVSWYQQALGQGPQFIFQYYEEEERQRGNFPDRFSGHQFPNYSSELNVNALLLGDSALYLCASSLRRQGRYEQYFGPGTRLTVT.